This entry lists 4 T cell receptor beta chains sequenced from one sample in a study of T-cell reconstitution after alpha-beta-depleted transplantation in children. This sample's TCRbeta library carried unique molecular identifier barcodes. In TCRdb, the PCR reads were re-called with MiXCR into one record per CDR3 protein. The data show roughly 120,000 distinct CDR3 sequences, about a tenth seen once. The material sequenced was PBMCs from the stem cell graft donor, taken from the stem cell graft. The receptors here all came from a human donor who donated a stem cell graft to a child with acute lymphoblastic leukemia.

This clonotype was counted ten times or more. The chain's CDR3 is CASSPGQRPYNEQFF. DNA of the CDR3: TGTGCCAGCAGTCCCGGACAGCGACCCTACAATGAGCAGTTCTTC. The chain employs TRBV12-3 or TRBV12-4 and TRBJ2-1; possibly TRBD1 for D (6 bases). V was trimmed by 5 bases and J by 2 bases, leaving 13 bases between them. CDR3 size: 15 residues.

This chain connects TRBV7-2 to TRBJ2-7; 12 nucleotides agree with TRBD2. CDR3 length equals 15 residues. V trimming: 5 bases; J trimming: 3 bases; junction bases outside the gene matches: 5. CDR1 and CDR2 from the germline V gene are SGHTA and FQGNSA. The CDR3 DNA follows: TGTGCCAGCAGCGAAACTAGCGGGAGGCTCTACGAGCAGTACTTC. Translation: CASSETSGRLYEQYF.

The table lists this clonotype with many counts. The chain joins TRBV9 to TRBJ2-7, with D maybe TRBD2 (5 bases). The CDR3 runs to 13 residues. V was trimmed by 0 bases and J by 6 bases, leaving 10 bases between them. Germline CDR1 and CDR2: SGDLS and YYNGEE. The CDR3, as DNA: TGTGCCAGCAGCGTAGCTGGGAGTGGCGAGCAGTACTTC. Amino acid sequence: CASSVAGSGEQYF.

This clonotype was counted only a few times. The chain combines TRBV5-1 with TRBJ2-2; a possible D gene is TRBD2 (6 bases). V was cut by 0 bases and J by 6 bases, with 15 bases left in between. Germline CDR1 is SGHRS and CDR2 is YFSETQ. CDR3 size: 16 residues. CDR3 sequence (DNA): TGCGCCAGCAGCTTGGACCGGGGCCGGAGGGCCGGGGAGCTGTTTTTT. It specifies CASSLDRGRRAGELFF.